This T cell receptor (beta chain) stems from a study of PD-1 blockade in classical Hodgkin lymphoma. Time point described: cycle 4 day 1 (C4D1), after more than five weeks of nivolumab. Every patient relapsed after autologous stem cell transplantation, and brentuximab vedotin exposure varied. The CD4+ T cells used were purified from thawed PBMCs through magnetic negative selection. Profiling relied on immunoSEQ multiplex PCR, and the TCRdb table lists in-frame clones only, not all of them. The sample has 25,000 to 30,000 clones, approximately 80% seen once. The germline gives CDR1 MNHEY, CDR2 SVGAGI. V dropped 4 bases and J dropped 3 bases, with 10 bases sitting between them. The CDR3 has 14 amino acids. Findings and caveats of the study: Any patient who commenced nivolumab under 1 year after ASCT was excluded. The CD4+ diversity rise by C4D1 was clearest in complete responders. Diminished baseline TCR diversity has been reported in newly diagnosed patients relative to healthy donors.

Concerning this clone: No antigen is known for it.

The chain uses TRBV6-5 and TRBJ2-1, with D possibly TRBD1 on 5 matching bases. This specimen was CD4+ T cells from blood, taken before the fourth cycle of nivolumab. This TCR was recovered from a human donor with classical Hodgkin lymphoma. CDR3 residues: CASSSTVDYNEQFF. CDR3 nucleotides: TGTGCCAGCAGTTCGACAGTAGACTACAATGAGCAGTTCTTC.